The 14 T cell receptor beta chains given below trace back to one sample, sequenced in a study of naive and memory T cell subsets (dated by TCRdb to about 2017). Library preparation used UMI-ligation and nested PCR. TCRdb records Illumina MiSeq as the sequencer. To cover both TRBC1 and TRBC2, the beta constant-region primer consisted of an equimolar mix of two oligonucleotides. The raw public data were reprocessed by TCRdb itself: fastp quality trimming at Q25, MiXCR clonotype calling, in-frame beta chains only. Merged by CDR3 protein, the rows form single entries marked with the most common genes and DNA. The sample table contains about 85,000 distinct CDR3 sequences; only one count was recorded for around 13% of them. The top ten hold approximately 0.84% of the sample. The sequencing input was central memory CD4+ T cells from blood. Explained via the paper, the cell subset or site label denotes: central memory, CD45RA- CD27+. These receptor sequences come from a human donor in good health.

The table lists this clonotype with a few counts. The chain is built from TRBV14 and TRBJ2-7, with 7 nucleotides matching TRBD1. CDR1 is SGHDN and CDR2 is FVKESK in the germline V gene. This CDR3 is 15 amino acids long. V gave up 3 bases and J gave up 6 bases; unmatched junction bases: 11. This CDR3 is CASSHPGQRASEQYF. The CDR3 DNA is TGTGCCAGCAGCCACCCGGGACAGAGAGCGTCCGAGCAGTACTTC.

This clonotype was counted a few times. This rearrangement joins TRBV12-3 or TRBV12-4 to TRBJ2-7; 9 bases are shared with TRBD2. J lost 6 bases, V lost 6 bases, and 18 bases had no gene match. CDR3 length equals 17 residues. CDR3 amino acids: CASSPPAGGSPMREQYF. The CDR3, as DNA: TGTGCCAGCAGCCCCCCAGCGGGAGGTTCCCCAATGCGCGAGCAGTACTTC.

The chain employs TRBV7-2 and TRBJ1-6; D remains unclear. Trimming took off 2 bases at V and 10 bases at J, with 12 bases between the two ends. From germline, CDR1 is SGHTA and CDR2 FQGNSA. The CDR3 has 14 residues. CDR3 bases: TGTGCCAGCAGCTTATACGGGGAGGGCTCACCCCTCCACTTT. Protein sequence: CASSLYGEGSPLHF.

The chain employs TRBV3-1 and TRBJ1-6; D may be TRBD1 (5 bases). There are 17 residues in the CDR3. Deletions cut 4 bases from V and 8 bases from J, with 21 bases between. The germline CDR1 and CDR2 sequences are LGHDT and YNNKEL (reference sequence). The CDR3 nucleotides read TGTGCCAGCAGCCCCTCAAGAGGGGCGTCAAGGGATTCACCCCTCCACTTT. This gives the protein CASSPSRGASRDSPLHF.

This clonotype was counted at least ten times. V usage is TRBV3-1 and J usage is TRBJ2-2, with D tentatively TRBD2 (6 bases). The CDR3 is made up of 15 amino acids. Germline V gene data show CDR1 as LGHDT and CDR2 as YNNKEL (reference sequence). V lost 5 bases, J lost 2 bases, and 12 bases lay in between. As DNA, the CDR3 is TGTGCCAGCAGCGGCGGGATTTCCAACACCGGGGAGCTGTTTTTT. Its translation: CASSGGISNTGELFF.

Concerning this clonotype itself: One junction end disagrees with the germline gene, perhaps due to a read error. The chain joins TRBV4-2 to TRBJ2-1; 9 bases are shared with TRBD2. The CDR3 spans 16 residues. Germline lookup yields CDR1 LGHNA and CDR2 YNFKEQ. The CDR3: CASSQALPSGAGGSIF. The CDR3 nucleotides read TGTGCCAGCAGCCAAGCCCTCCCTAGCGGGGCGGGAGGGTCGATCTTC.

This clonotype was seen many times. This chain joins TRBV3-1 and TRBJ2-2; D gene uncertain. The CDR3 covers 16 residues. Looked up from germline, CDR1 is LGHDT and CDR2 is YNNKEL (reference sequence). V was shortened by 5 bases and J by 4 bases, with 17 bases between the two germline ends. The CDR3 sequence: CASSFSTVYPTGELFF. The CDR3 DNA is TGTGCCAGCAGCTTCAGCACCGTTTACCCCACCGGGGAGCTGTTTTTT.

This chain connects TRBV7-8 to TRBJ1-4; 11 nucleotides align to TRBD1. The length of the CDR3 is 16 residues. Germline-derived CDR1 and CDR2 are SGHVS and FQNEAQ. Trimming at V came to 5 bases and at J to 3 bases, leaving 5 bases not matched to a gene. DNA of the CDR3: TGTGCCAGCAGCACGGGGACAGGGGGTGCTAATGAAAAACTGTTTTTT. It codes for CASSTGTGGANEKLFF.

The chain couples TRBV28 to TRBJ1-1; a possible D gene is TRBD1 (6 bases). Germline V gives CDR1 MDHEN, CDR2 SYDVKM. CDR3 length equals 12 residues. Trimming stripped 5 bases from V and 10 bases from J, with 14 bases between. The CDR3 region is CASSPGTYPAFF. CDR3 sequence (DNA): TGTGCCAGCAGTCCCGGGACATACCCAGCTTTCTTT.

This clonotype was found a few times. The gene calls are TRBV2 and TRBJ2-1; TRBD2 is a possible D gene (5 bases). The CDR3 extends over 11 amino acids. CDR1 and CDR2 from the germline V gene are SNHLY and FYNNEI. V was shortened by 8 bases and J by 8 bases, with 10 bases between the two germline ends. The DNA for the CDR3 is TGTGCCAGCCGGCTAGCCGATGAGCAGTTCTTC. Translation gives CASRLADEQFF.

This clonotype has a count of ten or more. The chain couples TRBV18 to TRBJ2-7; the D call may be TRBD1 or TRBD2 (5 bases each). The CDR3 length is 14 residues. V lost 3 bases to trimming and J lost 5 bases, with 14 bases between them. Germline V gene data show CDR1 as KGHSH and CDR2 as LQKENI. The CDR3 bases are TGTGCCAGCTCACCGGGTTTCGAGGGGAACGAGCAGTACTTC. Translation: CASSPGFEGNEQYF.

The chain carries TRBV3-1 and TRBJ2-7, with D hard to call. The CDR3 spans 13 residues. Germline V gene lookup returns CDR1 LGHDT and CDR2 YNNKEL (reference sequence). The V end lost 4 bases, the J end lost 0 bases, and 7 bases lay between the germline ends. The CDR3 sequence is CASSRKGSYEQYF. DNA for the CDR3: TGTGCCAGCAGCCGAAAGGGCTCCTACGAGCAGTACTTC.

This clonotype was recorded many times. The CDR3 sequence: CASSFRDPSTDTQYF. For the CDR3, the DNA is TGCGCCAGCAGCTTCAGGGACCCCAGCACAGATACGCAGTATTTT. The V call is TRBV5-1, the J call TRBJ2-3; D possibly matches TRBD1 or TRBD2 (5 bases each). The CDR3 has 15 amino acids. With 2 bases removed from V and 0 bases from J, the gap between germline ends came to 10 bases. Germline V gene lookup returns CDR1 SGHRS and CDR2 YFSETQ. The entire variable domain, with the rest obtained from reference TRBV5-1 and TRBJ2-3, is as follows: KAGVTQTPRYLIKTRGQQVTLSCSPISGHRSVSWYQQTPGQGLQFLFEYFSETQRNKGNFPGRFSGRQFSNSRSEMNVSTLELGDSALYLCASSFRDPSTDTQYFGPGTRLTVL.

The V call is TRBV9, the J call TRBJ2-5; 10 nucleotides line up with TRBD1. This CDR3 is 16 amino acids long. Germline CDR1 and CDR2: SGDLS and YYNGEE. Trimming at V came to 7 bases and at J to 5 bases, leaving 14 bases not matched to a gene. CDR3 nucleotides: TGTGCCAGCTCCGGTGCGGGACAGGGGAGAGGGGAGACCCAGTACTTC. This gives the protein CASSGAGQGRGETQYF.